This record concerns one TCR beta chain sequence. Its antigen is as yet unknown. Germline V lookup: CDR1 SGHRS, CDR2 YFSETQ. The CDR3 consists of 17 residues. The junction had 9 bases not matched to a gene; V was cut back by 0 bases and J by 8 bases. TCRdb's copy holds only in-frame clones and misses some; the assay was immunoSEQ multiplex PCR. The sample lists some 62,000 clones; around four fifths were seen once. This specimen belongs to a study of OX40 agonist ivuxolimab in advanced cancers. Study-level information: Every 2 weeks, ivuxolimab was infused into the patients intravenously at between 0.01 and 10 mg/kg.

General study points: With doses of 0.1 to 3.0 mg/kg, CD4+ and CD8+ blood T cells had undergone clonal expansion by week 6.

The sequencing used CD4+ or CD8+ T cells sorted from blood, collected in a trial of the OX40 agonist ivuxolimab. The chain joins TRBV5-1 to TRBJ2-1, with 12 bases identical to TRBD2. This receptor was identified in an adult with an advanced solid tumor such as melanoma, head and neck, liver or kidney cancer. CDR3 amino acids: CASSLAPTSGSMYEQFF. In nucleotides, the CDR3 is TGCGCCAGCAGCTTGGCCCCGACTAGCGGGAGTATGTATGAGCAGTTCTTC.